This TCR beta chain is from a study of chemoradiotherapy in HPV16-positive cancers. Clones were sequenced by immunoSEQ multiplex PCR, and TCRdb holds only the in-frame ones, with some missing. Of 6,500 to 8,500 clones in the sample, about four fifths were seen once. Concerning this clone: Its cognate antigen is unknown.

Over chemoradiotherapy, repertoires were sampled more than once. Findings and limits, study-wide: During treatment, candidate HPV-specific clones and E7-related motifs expanded in tumor. Better recurrence-free survival went with HPV-responsive T-cell expansion in HPV16-positive patients.

Germline V gene lookup returns CDR1 SGHDN and CDR2 FVKESK. CDR3 length: 14 residues. Trimming shortened V by 0 bases and J by 8 bases, and 13 bases separated the two germline ends. This receptor was obtained from a human donor with HPV-associated anogenital cancer. V gene TRBV14 combines with J gene TRBJ1-2; D gene unclear. The sample in question was tumor tissue, obtained from a patient who underwent chemoradiotherapy. The CDR3 DNA reads TGTGCCAGCAGCCAAGATAGGAGCCCCTCGGGCTACACCTTC. Its translation: CASSQDRSPSGYTF.